This T cell receptor (beta chain) derives from a study of cytomegalovirus exposure and HLA in healthy donors. A word on this clone: Its antigen is still unknown.

A multiplex PCR was run with 60 Vbeta primers and 13 Jbeta primers. Generated by immunoSEQ multiplex PCR, the TCRdb table keeps only in-frame clones and is missing some. This sample yields about 180,000 clones, of which 79% are seen a single time; approximately 0.73% belongs to the top ten. Trimming removed 0 bases from V and 4 bases from J, with 9 bases in between. Germline values: CDR1 LNHNV, CDR2 YYDKDF (reference sequence). The CDR3 loop spans 14 amino acids. Broader study findings: Later analysis associated a missense DCLRE1C variant with TCR beta V- and J-gene trimming.

Specimen: PBMCs. The sequence came from a woman aged 40 to 55 in good health and CMV-seronegative. The V call is TRBV15, the J call TRBJ1-2; D remains unclear. The CDR3 DNA follows: TGTGCCACCAGCAGAGATCGCGGTTCCTATGGCTACACCTTC. It encodes CATSRDRGSYGYTF.